These 26 T cell receptor beta chains were all obtained from the same sample, sequenced in a study of cytomegalovirus exposure and HLA in healthy donors. The PCR made use of 60 Vbeta and 13 Jbeta primers. Profiling relied on immunoSEQ multiplex PCR, and the TCRdb table lists in-frame clones only, not all of them. The sample contains 100,000 to 120,000 clones, roughly 13% of which appear only once. Material for sequencing was PBMCs. All receptors come from a middle-aged man in good health and CMV-seropositive.

This chain uses TRBV28 with TRBJ2-1; TRBD2 is a possible D gene (6 bases). The CDR3 sequence is 14 residues long. Germline V gives CDR1 MDHEN, CDR2 SYDVKM. Trimming shortened V by 3 bases and J by 4 bases, and 10 bases separated the two germline ends. The CDR3 nucleotides read TGTGCCAGCAGTTTTGGAGGAGGGTACAATGAGCAGTTCTTC. Residues: CASSFGGGYNEQFF.

The chain has TRBV7-9 and TRBJ2-4; 8 bases map to TRBD2. The junction had 7 bases not matched to a gene; V was cut back by 4 bases and J by 5 bases. Germline V gives CDR1 SEHNR, CDR2 FQNEAQ (reference sequence). The CDR3 has 15 amino acids. The CDR3 region is CASSSQLAGQNIQYF. The CDR3 nucleotides are TGTGCCAGCAGCTCCCAGCTAGCGGGCCAAAACATTCAGTACTTC.

The chain employs TRBV16 and TRBJ2-5; TRBD1 might be the D (6 bases). The CDR3 covers 13 residues. Germline lookup yields CDR1 KGHSY and CDR2 FQNENV. The V gene lost 5 bases and the J gene lost 7 bases, with 14 bases spanning the gap. The CDR3 loop is CASSSILRGTQYF. Here the CDR3 DNA reads TGTGCCAGCAGCTCCATCCTCAGGGGGACCCAGTACTTC.

The chain recombines TRBV9 with TRBJ1-2; D is uncertain. Trimming took 6 bases from V and 5 from J, leaving 11 bases between them. Germline CDR1 SGDLS, CDR2 YYNGEE. This CDR3 has 12 residues. The CDR3 nucleotides are TGTGCCAGCACCCATAGTTCGTATGGCTACACCTTC. The encoded protein is CASTHSSYGYTF.

The rearrangement links TRBV29-1 to TRBJ2-5; a weak D match, TRBD2 (6 bases). Germline loops: CDR1 SQVTM, CDR2 ANQGSEA. The CDR3 is made up of 13 amino acids. V lost 4 bases and J lost 5, with 14 bases in between. CDR3 in amino acids: CSVVGGGEETQYF. In nucleotides, the CDR3 is TGCAGCGTTGTCGGAGGCGGGGAGGAGACCCAGTACTTC.

This clone turned up a few times. This chain uses TRBV7-6 with TRBJ1-2; D unresolved. The CDR3 covers 17 residues. CDR1 and CDR2 (germline): SGHVS, FNYEAQ. The germline V and J ends were trimmed by 0 bases and 8 bases, with 22 bases remaining between them. CDR3 sequence: CASSLASAPTGDGGYTF. In nucleotides, the CDR3 is TGTGCCAGCAGCTTAGCGAGCGCCCCGACCGGGGATGGAGGCTACACCTTC.

CDR3: CASSDSGSSYNEQFF. In DNA form, the CDR3 reads TGTGCCAGCAGCGATAGCGGGAGCTCCTACAATGAGCAGTTCTTC. The chain recombines TRBV7-2 with TRBJ2-1; TRBD2 matches at 9 bases. Germline V CDR1 and CDR2: SGHTA, FQGNSA. The CDR3 consists of 15 residues. With 5 bases clipped from V and 0 bases from J, the junction kept 2 bases outside the gene matches. Full variable domain (missing parts from reference TRBV7-2 and TRBJ2-1): GAGVSQSPSNKVTEKGKDVELRCDPISGHTALYWYRQSLGQGLEFLIYFQGNSAPDKSGLPSDRFSAERTGGSVSTLTIQRTQQEDSAVYLCASSDSGSSYNEQFFGPGTRLTVL.

This clone was picked up a small number of times. The rearrangement joins TRBV25-1 to TRBJ1-2; no reliable D call. This CDR3 is built from 12 residues. From germline, CDR1 is MGHDK and CDR2 SYGVNS. V was shortened by 3 bases and J by 6 bases, with 8 bases between the two germline ends. CDR3 region: CASSDRQNGYTF. In nucleotides, the CDR3 is TGTGCCAGCAGTGACAGGCAGAATGGCTACACCTTC.

Only a few counts were recorded for this clone. The chain combines TRBV5-6 with TRBJ2-4, with 7 bases that match TRBD2. CDR1 and CDR2 from the germline V gene are SGHDT and YYEEEE. The CDR3 spans 16 residues. Germline trimming cut 3 bases from V and 8 bases from J; bases unmatched to any gene: 14. CDR3 nucleotide sequence: TGTGCCAGCAGCTCCCCGGGATGGGGGGGAGGGGACATTCAGTACTTC. Translated, it gives CASSSPGWGGGDIQYF.

V gene TRBV7-2 combines with J gene TRBJ2-3; no reliable D call. Trimming took off 11 bases at V and 0 bases at J, with 9 bases between the two ends. Germline V gives CDR1 SGHTA, CDR2 FQGNSA. The CDR3 runs to 12 residues. The CDR3 reads CAAGFSTDTQYF. CDR3 nucleotides: TGTGCCGCAGGCTTTAGCACAGATACGCAGTATTTT.

This clone has only a few counts. This likely traces to a read error, being one base from a far larger clone. It is likely a read error, because the conserved phenylalanine at the end of the CDR3 is missing. V gene TRBV6-1 combines with J gene TRBJ2-3; the match to TRBD1 covers 7 bases. Looked up from germline, CDR1 is MNHNS and CDR2 is SASEGT. Losses at the gene ends were 4 bases for V and 2 bases for J; bases not matched to a gene: 3. The CDR3 is made up of 14 amino acids. The CDR3, as DNA: TGTGCCAGCAGTGTTACAGGGGACACAGATACGCAGTATGTT. Residues: CASSVTGDTDTQYV.

This clone showed up just a few times. The chain employs TRBV29-1 and TRBJ2-1, with 11 positions matching TRBD2. V shed 6 bases, J shed 6 bases, and the junction held 10 bases outside the gene matches. The CDR3 runs 15 residues. Germline V gene data show CDR1 as SQVTM and CDR2 as ANQGSEA. CDR3 residues: CSVDPGLAVVNEQFF. As DNA, the CDR3 is TGCAGCGTCGACCCGGGACTAGCGGTTGTCAATGAGCAGTTCTTC.

This sequence joins TRBV5-1 and TRBJ1-1, with D possibly being TRBD1 (6 bases). This CDR3 has 17 amino acids. The V and J ends lost 2 bases and 1 base respectively, with 18 bases between them. Per the germline V gene, CDR1 is SGHRS and CDR2 is YFSETQ. In DNA, the CDR3 is TGCGCCAGCAGCTTAGGCCCCCGGACAGAAAAGAACACTGAAGCTTTCTTT. Its protein is CASSLGPRTEKNTEAFF.

The CDR3 reads CAWRQREYGYTF. Written as DNA, the CDR3 is TGTGCCTGGAGACAGAGGGAATATGGCTACACCTTC. J is TRBJ1-2 and V is TRBV30, with D hard to call. Germline V lookup: CDR1 GTSNPN, CDR2 SVGIG (reference sequence). The CDR3 extends over 12 amino acids. V was cut by 3 bases and J by 5 bases, with 10 bases left in between. Variable domain in full (rest from reference TRBV30 and TRBJ1-2): SQTIHQWPATLVQPVGSPLSLECTVEGTSNPNLYWYRQAAGRGLQLLFYSVGIGQISSEVPQNLSASRPQDRQFILSSKKLLLSDSGFYLCAWRQREYGYTFGSGTRLTVV.

This clone appeared a few times. The chain carries TRBV10-2 and TRBJ2-5; 9 bases fit TRBD2. The CDR3 covers 17 residues. CDR1 is WSHSY and CDR2 is SAAADI in the germline V gene. Germline trimming cut 2 bases from V and 5 bases from J; bases unmatched to any gene: 12. The CDR3 reads CASSERTSAVVRETQYF. CDR3 DNA: TGCGCCAGCAGTGAGAGGACTAGCGCGGTAGTGAGGGAGACCCAGTACTTC.

The chain couples TRBV5-1 to TRBJ2-2; no clear D gene. Trimming left V 4 bases short and J 7 bases short, with 8 bases between. CDR1 is SGHRS and CDR2 is YFSETQ in the germline V gene. The CDR3 consists of 12 residues. The CDR3 sequence is CASSTSLGELFF. Written as DNA, the CDR3 is TGCGCCAGCAGCACGAGTCTCGGGGAGCTGTTTTTT. The entire variable domain, with the rest obtained from reference TRBV5-1 and TRBJ2-2, is as follows: KAGVTQTPRYLIKTRGQQVTLSCSPISGHRSVSWYQQTPGQGLQFLFEYFSETQRNKGNFPGRFSGRQFSNSRSEMNVSTLELGDSALYLCASSTSLGELFFGEGSRLTVL.

This clone was counted between two and nine times. The chain recombines TRBV4-1 with TRBJ2-5, with D maybe TRBD1 (6 bases). V lost 6 bases and J lost 7, with 15 bases in between. In germline, CDR1 is MGHRA, CDR2 YSYEKL. This CDR3 is 13 amino acids long. CDR3 DNA: TGCGCCAGCAGACTCGGGACAACAGGGACCCAGTACTTC. Amino acid sequence: CASRLGTTGTQYF.

The table lists this clone with a few counts. This rearrangement joins TRBV30 to TRBJ2-3; 9 bases agree with TRBD1. This CDR3 spans 16 amino acids. Germline V gene lookup returns CDR1 GTSNPN and CDR2 SVGIG (reference sequence). V lost 0 bases and J lost 3; bases outside the gene matches: 7. CDR3 loop: CAWSVLPGQGTDTQYF. In DNA form, the CDR3 reads TGTGCCTGGAGTGTCCTACCGGGACAGGGTACAGATACGCAGTATTTT.

This clone was counted a few times. The rearrangement joins TRBV9 to TRBJ2-2, with D unresolved. Trimming took 1 base from V and 4 from J, leaving 5 bases between them. The germline V gene encodes CDR1 SGDLS and CDR2 YYNGEE. The CDR3 length is 13 residues. The CDR3 coding sequence is TGTGCCAGCAGCGTACAGGCCACCGGGGAGCTGTTTTTT. Translating gives CASSVQATGELFF.

This clone showed up just a few times. V usage is TRBV7-2 and J usage is TRBJ1-5; D possibly corresponds to TRBD1 (5 bases). The germline V gene encodes CDR1 SGHTA and CDR2 FQGNSA. The CDR3 has 14 residues. Trimming pared 6 bases from V and 5 bases from J, leaving 14 bases between. The CDR3 region is CASSRDLGDQPQHF. The DNA of the CDR3 is TGTGCCAGCAGTAGGGACTTGGGAGATCAGCCCCAGCATTTT. The whole variable domain, filled in from reference TRBV7-2 and TRBJ1-5, reads GAGVSQSPSNKVTEKGKDVELRCDPISGHTALYWYRQSLGQGLEFLIYFQGNSAPDKSGLPSDRFSAERTGGSVSTLTIQRTQQEDSAVYLCASSRDLGDQPQHFGDGTRLSIL.

This sequence joins TRBV15 and TRBJ1-5, with unresolved D. The CDR3 runs 14 residues. V lost 0 bases and J lost 6, with 9 bases in between. Germline V gene sequence: CDR1 LNHNV, CDR2 YYDKDF (reference sequence). CDR3 nucleotide sequence: TGTGCCACCAGCAGAGATCGGCGGGGTCAGCCCCAGCATTTT. Its translation is CATSRDRRGQPQHF.

The genes are TRBV11-2 and TRBJ1-1, with D perhaps TRBD1 (5 bases). In germline, CDR1 is SGHAT, CDR2 FQNNGV. V dropped 4 bases and J dropped 2 bases, with 8 bases sitting between them. The CDR3 has 13 residues. The CDR3 DNA is TGTGCCAGCAGCTCGGACATAAACACTGAAGCTTTCTTT. Its protein product is CASSSDINTEAFF.

This clone was counted between two and nine times. This sequence joins TRBV7-8 and TRBJ2-1; weak D call: TRBD2 (6 bases). CDR1 and CDR2 from the germline V gene are SGHVS and FQNEAQ. CDR3 length equals 16 residues. V was clipped by 0 bases and J by 2 bases, with 11 bases between them. The CDR3 DNA reads TGTGCCAGCAGCTTAGCGGCGGGAATCACCTACAATGAGCAGTTCTTC. Its translation is CASSLAAGITYNEQFF.

The table lists this clone with a few counts. The chain uses TRBV4-1 and TRBJ2-1, with 14 bases that match TRBD2. V dropped 4 bases and J dropped 0; count of bases not matched to a gene: 5. The CDR3 extends over 18 amino acids. Germline V gene data show CDR1 as MGHRA and CDR2 as YSYEKL. CDR3 sequence: CASSRGLAGVSSYNEQFF. CDR3 coding DNA: TGCGCCAGCAGCCGGGGACTAGCGGGAGTCAGCTCCTACAATGAGCAGTTCTTC.

In its sample, this clone was seen a few times. The V call is TRBV11-2, the J call TRBJ2-6; D possibly corresponds to TRBD1 (6 bases). V was shortened by 4 bases and J by 4 bases, with 14 bases between the two germline ends. The CDR3 runs to 16 residues. Per germline, CDR1 SGHAT and CDR2 FQNNGV. The CDR3 DNA reads TGTGCCAGCAGCTCCAACAGGGACCCCGGGGCCAACGTCCTGACTTTC. Translated, it gives CASSSNRDPGANVLTF.

This clone occurred a few times. This chain joins TRBV9 and TRBJ2-1, with D perhaps TRBD2 (6 bases). This CDR3 spans 16 amino acids. Germline-derived CDR1 and CDR2 are SGDLS and YYNGEE. V was clipped by 0 bases and J by 2 bases, with 12 bases between them. CDR3: CASSVGGGIPYNEQFF. In DNA, the CDR3 is TGTGCCAGCAGCGTAGGTGGCGGGATTCCCTACAATGAGCAGTTCTTC.